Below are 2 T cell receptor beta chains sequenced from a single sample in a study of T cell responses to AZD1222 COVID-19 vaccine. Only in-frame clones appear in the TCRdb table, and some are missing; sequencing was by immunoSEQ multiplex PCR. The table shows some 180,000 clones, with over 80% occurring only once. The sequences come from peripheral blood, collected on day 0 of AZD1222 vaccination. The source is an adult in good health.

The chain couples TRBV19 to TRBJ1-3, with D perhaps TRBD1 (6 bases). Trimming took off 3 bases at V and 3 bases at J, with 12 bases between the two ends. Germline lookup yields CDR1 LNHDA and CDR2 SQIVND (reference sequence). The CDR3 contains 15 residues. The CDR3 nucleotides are TGTGCCAGTAGTATCTCCGGGACAAATGGAAACACCATATATTTT. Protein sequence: CASSISGTNGNTIYF.

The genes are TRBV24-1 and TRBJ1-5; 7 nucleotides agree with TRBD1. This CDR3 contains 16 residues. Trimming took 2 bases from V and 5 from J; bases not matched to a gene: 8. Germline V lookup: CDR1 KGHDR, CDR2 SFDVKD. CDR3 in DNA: TGTGCCACCAGTGATTCCCGGGACAGTTGGTATCAGCCCCAGCATTTT. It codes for CATSDSRDSWYQPQHF.